The 10 T cell receptor beta chains presented below share a single source sample, sequenced in a study of OX40 agonist ivuxolimab in advanced cancers. Assay: immunoSEQ multiplex PCR; the TCRdb copy retains only in-frame clones and omits some. The table records 90,000 to 150,000 clones, over 75% of them present only once. Sequences were derived from CD4+ or CD8+ T cells sorted from blood, sampled in a trial of the OX40 agonist ivuxolimab. The receptors derive from an adult with an advanced solid tumor such as melanoma, head and neck, liver or kidney cancer.

The rearrangement uses TRBV4-2 and TRBJ2-7; 9 bases map to TRBD2. Trimming cost V 0 bases and J 3 bases; bases outside gene matches: 3. The germline gives CDR1 LGHNA, CDR2 YNFKEQ. The CDR3 contains 15 residues. Here the CDR3 DNA reads TGTGCCAGCAGCCAAGACAAGCGGGGGGACTACGAGCAGTACTTC. Protein sequence: CASSQDKRGDYEQYF.

The chain combines TRBV5-1 with TRBJ2-5; 9 nucleotides align to TRBD1. V dropped 0 bases and J dropped 1; count of bases not matched to a gene: 4. This CDR3 has 16 amino acids. Germline V gives CDR1 SGHRS, CDR2 YFSETQ. The CDR3 is CASSLGVTGGQETQYF. As DNA, the CDR3 is TGCGCCAGCAGCTTGGGGGTGACAGGGGGCCAAGAGACCCAGTACTTC.

The V and J genes are TRBV6-1 and TRBJ2-7, with 7 bases that match TRBD1. Trimming removed 8 bases from V and 2 bases from J; junction bases left unmatched: 12. The germline V gene has CDR1 MNHNS and CDR2 SASEGT. The CDR3 runs 15 residues. CDR3 residues: CASDRHTGQAYEQYF. CDR3 coding DNA: TGTGCCAGCGACCGACACACCGGACAGGCCTACGAGCAGTACTTC.

The chain is built from TRBV28 and TRBJ1-3, with unresolved D. The ends were cut back, 2 bases at V and 2 bases at J, with 10 bases in the middle. In germline, CDR1 is MDHEN, CDR2 SYDVKM. The CDR3 is made up of 15 amino acids. The CDR3 DNA reads as TGTGCCAGCAGTTTAATGCGCAGAGCTGGAAACACCATATATTTT. Its translation is CASSLMRRAGNTIYF.

The chain has TRBV6-1 and TRBJ1-6; D is possibly TRBD1 (6 bases). This CDR3 is built from 13 residues. Germline V gene lookup returns CDR1 MNHNS and CDR2 SASEGT. V was clipped by 6 bases and J by 9 bases, with 12 bases between them. The CDR3 region is CASRGGVGSPLHF. The CDR3 DNA is TGTGCCAGCAGGGGGGGCGTGGGTTCACCCCTCCACTTT.

CDR3 sequence (DNA): TGTGCCAGTAGTATGGAGGGAGGTTCAGATACGCAGTATTTT. Translating gives CASSMEGGSDTQYF. The chain links TRBV19 to TRBJ2-3; D is perhaps TRBD2 (6 bases). From germline, CDR1 is LNHDA and CDR2 SQIVND (reference sequence). Between the trimmed V and J ends, which lost 3 bases and 4 bases, there was a span of 11 bases. This CDR3 spans 14 amino acids.

The V and J genes are TRBV11-2 and TRBJ2-7; no firm D call. Trimming stripped 1 base from V and 5 bases from J, with 12 bases between. This CDR3 is 14 amino acids long. Germline V lookup: CDR1 SGHAT, CDR2 FQNNGV. This CDR3 is CASSLAGWGNEQYF. In nucleotides, the CDR3 is TGTGCCAGCAGCTTAGCTGGCTGGGGTAACGAGCAGTACTTC.

This chain connects TRBV7-9 to TRBJ1-3, with TRBD1 identical over 7 bases. CDR1 and CDR2 (germline): SEHNR, FQNEAQ (reference sequence). V lost 3 bases, J lost 5 bases, and 10 bases stayed unmatched. The CDR3 loop spans 16 amino acids. This chain's CDR3 is CASSFGQADSRNTIYF. CDR3 coding DNA: TGTGCCAGCAGCTTTGGACAGGCCGATTCCAGAAACACCATATATTTT. The full variable domain, in which reference TRBV7-9 and TRBJ1-3 provide the parts outside the CDR3, is DTGVSQNPRHKITKRGQNVTFRCDPISEHNRLYWYRQTLGQGPEFLTYFQNEAQLEKSRLLSDRFSAERPKGSFSTLEIQRTEQGDSAMYLCASSFGQADSRNTIYFGEGSWLTVV.

The chain combines TRBV5-4 with TRBJ1-4; D remains unclear. V gave up 4 bases and J gave up 8 bases, with 12 bases separating them. The CDR3 is 13 residues long. Germline V CDR1 and CDR2: SGHNT, YYREEE (reference sequence). The CDR3 here is CASSPGRAEKLFF. The CDR3 region has the DNA TGTGCCAGCAGCCCGGGGAGGGCCGAAAAACTGTTTTTT.

The V call is TRBV7-2, the J call TRBJ1-4; D not certain. Germline V gene lookup returns CDR1 SGHTA and CDR2 FQGNSA. The length of the CDR3 is 16 residues. V lost 5 bases, J lost 4 bases, and 17 bases lay in between. The CDR3 nucleotides read TGTGCCAGCAGCGCACAGAGCGGGGAGGGTAATGAAAAACTGTTTTTT. Translated, it gives CASSAQSGEGNEKLFF.